One T cell receptor (beta chain) is described in this entry. The table lists this clone with a few counts. Its specific antigen is unknown. Base quality data are lacking; no much larger clone is found one base away. Using the deep immunoSEQ assay, TCR CDR3 regions were amplified from genomic DNA by multiplex PCR. Extracted genomic DNA from each cell subset was spread evenly across all wells of several immunoSEQ 96-well plates, with each plate serving as a replicate. For sorted subsets, 150 to 200 ng genomic DNA, equal to about 30,000 T cell genomes, was loaded into each replicate PCR. Purified libraries were quantified with a Qubit 3.0 fluorometer, sized on a Bioanalyzer 2100, and re-quantified with the KAPA Library Quantification kit. Each immunoSEQ 96-well plate was sequenced on its own single-read 150-cycle Illumina NextSeq 550 flow cell. On the authors' methods: Because only junctional sequences without quality scores were contained in the immunoSEQ output, filtering matching that applied to full-length reads could not be performed. To assign V/J genes and CDR3, sequences were annotated against IMGT germline references using PyIR, a Python wrapper for IgBLAST v1.9. Reads with weak V/J assignments (E-value above 1e-6), missing CDR3, stop codons, out-of-frame junctions, or ambiguous translated residues were removed. V3J clonotypes were defined as sequences sharing the same inferred V gene, J gene, and CDR3 amino acid sequence. The percentage overlap between two repertoires was calculated by dividing the number of shared unique clonotypes by the size of the smaller repertoire. Richness of each repertoire was evaluated using RTK rarefaction, the Chao1 estimator, and Recon v2.1 estimates of unobserved clonotypes. Generation probabilities for all TCRbeta clonotypes obtained by the gDNA method from a handful of donors were computed using OLGA. TCRdb obtained this table from immuneACCESS and retained in-frame rearrangements with V and J assigned. These tables miss some clones; where compared with another copy, unresolved V genes account for less than half of the shortfall, and the remainder is unexplained. That table is the source of V, J and clone size, and D and trimming were worked out from the DNA. For this sample the table gives roughly 2 million clones, of which around 95% were detected only once. The ten largest make up more than 0.1% of the sample.

Healthy HIV-negative adults with no recently reported acute infections or vaccinations were included as donors. Only Caucasian adults living in Nashville, Tennessee, USA were represented among the donors. CD4+ T cells were enriched by magnetic negative selection, after which naive cells were positively selected on CD45RA and the negative fraction was taken as the memory subset. Blood was obtained by leukapheresis, after which PBMCs were separated by Ficoll-Histopaque density gradient centrifugation and cryopreserved in liquid nitrogen vapor phase. Purity and quantity of every magnetically sorted T cell population were checked by analytical flow cytometry. Genomic DNA was isolated from every sorted fraction and measured by UV absorbance on a Nanodrop 2000c. These data are taken from a study of shared clonotypes between healthy human individuals (dated by TCRdb to 2018 to 2021). Describing the broader study: A few men and two women, aged 18 to 49 years, made up the cohort. To increase sequencing depth and limit assay-specific biases, TCR repertoire library preparation and sequencing were carried out by different laboratories using diverse techniques. Per donor, leukapheresis produced somewhere between about 0.85 and 10 billion PBMCs. For each donor, CD4 naive and CD4 memory were each run on three plates, CD8 naive on two plates, and CD8 memory on one plate. To estimate repertoire size and how much clonotype sharing occurs between individuals, the study deeply sequenced the blood TCR repertoires of 5 or 6 healthy adults.

Deletion took 2 bases off V and 3 bases off J, with a span of 3 bases between the germline ends. The CDR3, from cysteine to phenylalanine, totals 13 residues. CDR3 DNA only is kept here, 39 bases in frame from base 1. The germline V gene (reference sequence) gives CDR1 as SGHNT and CDR2 as YYREEE. What the work shows at the level of the full study, not this receptor alone: Sampling was restricted to blood, and TCR repertoires in tissues likely differ from the TCR repertoires found in blood. Sharing across a few donors was observed for about 5% of naive CD4, 3.5% of naive CD8, over 2% of memory CD4, and roughly 0.4% of memory CD8 clonotypes. Clonotypes shared by all four sorted-subset donors showed higher generation probabilities than non-shared clonotypes. Even with the large sequencing depth, rarefaction of the sorted-subset datasets indicated that sequencing was incomplete. The genetic and exposure-history diversity represented was limited by the small number of donors. Based on pairwise subsampling, the degree of clonotype sharing among donors was expected to be affected by sequencing depth. Naive subsets generally had larger estimated clonotype richness than memory subsets did.

This clonotype originated in a man aged 18 to 35 in good health. Recombination connected TRBV5-4 to TRBJ1-6, with the D gene not clear enough to name. Sequenced: naive CD4+ T cells sorted from blood. Interpreted using the paper, the cell subset or site label stands for: CD45RA+ positively selected. CDR3 region: CASSFLYNSPLHF. The DNA reads TGTGCCAGCAGCTTTCTCTATAATTCACCCCTCCACTTT.